The T cell receptor beta chain under discussion was sequenced for a study of T cells in Graves' hyperthyroidism and ophthalmopathy. Overall study findings and caveats: Patients with ophthalmopathy were separated from those with stable hyperthyroidism by a 13 V-J model.

This clonotype was counted only a few times. The target antigen is unknown. Germline loops: CDR1 LNHDA, CDR2 SQIVND (reference sequence). This CDR3 is built from 16 residues. Trimming removed 5 bases from V and 3 bases from J, with 18 bases in between. The source material, RNA transcripts, was used to amplify TCR beta CDR3 regions. HTBI primers drove first-round RT-PCR of the TCR CDR3. TCRdb re-called the multiplex PCR reads through MiXCR, storing one row per CDR3 protein. The sample lists hundreds of thousands of distinct CDR3 sequences, 15% to 20% seen once, with approximately 18% in the top ten. Material: blood. The chain employs TRBV19 and TRBJ2-3, with a tentative D call TRBD2 (6 bases). This TCR was sampled from a woman between 18 and 30 years old with Graves' hyperthyroidism. The CDR3 sequence: CASSERGTGATDTQYF. The CDR3 DNA reads TGTGCCAGTAGTGAAAGGGGCACGGGAGCAACAGATACGCAGTATTTT.